The subject of this entry is one T cell receptor beta chain. This sample was taken from a study of blood T cells in healthy people across ages. The authors ran a second PCR of 7 to 11 cycles using a sample-barcoded 5' primer and a J-beta primer mix. TCRdb re-analysed the 5' RACE reads in MiXCR, keeping a single row per CDR3 protein. The sample carries about 1 million distinct CDR3 sequences, 40% to 50% recorded once. CDR1 is MNHEY and CDR2 is SMNVEV in the germline V gene (reference sequence). Trimming at V came to 6 bases and at J to 1 base, leaving 10 bases not matched to a gene. The CDR3 is 17 residues long.

The sequenced sample consisted of blood. This clonotype was obtained from a woman aged 60-70 years in good health. V usage is TRBV27 and J usage is TRBJ2-1; 9 nucleotides agree with TRBD1. CDR3 DNA sequence: TGTGCCAGCAGCAGGGGGGACAGGGCAGTTTCCTACAATGAGCAGTTCTTC. This sequence encodes CASSRGDRAVSYNEQFF.